This T cell receptor beta chain was captured in a study of cytomegalovirus exposure and HLA in healthy donors. Regarding the study as a whole: There were several of the most significant clusters that appeared linked to common viral pathogens in a later analysis. Researchers left out some V segments, among them TRBV6-2 and TRBV6-3, as indistinguishable.

Primers for the PCR totalled 60 Vbeta and 13 Jbeta. In the study's own analysis: About 80 million unique TCR beta chains, roughly 11 million of them shared, were counted by a later analysis. Profiled with immunoSEQ multiplex PCR; TCRdb holds only in-frame clones, not every one. The V and J calls and the clone size are those of that table, but D and trimming were determined from the DNA. The repertoire holds about 150,000 clones, with 60% to 75% as singletons. This clone was detected only a few times. Its specificity is unknown. Germline-derived CDR1 and CDR2 are SGHRS and YFSETQ. V was pared by 0 bases and J by 2 bases, with 2 bases of the junction left unmatched. CDR3 length: 17 amino acids.

Sequencing was performed on PBMCs. J is TRBJ2-1 and V is TRBV5-1; TRBD2 matches 13 bases. This receptor was obtained from a man younger than 35 in good health and CMV-seronegative. The CDR3 loop is CASSLEGTSGAYNEQFF. The CDR3 DNA sequence: TGCGCCAGCAGCTTGGAGGGGACTAGCGGGGCCTACAATGAGCAGTTCTTC.